This T cell receptor beta chain was obtained from a study of radiotherapy plus CTLA-4 blockade in lung cancer. The study, taken as a whole, reports: Tumor-origin TCR clones grew in blood after radiotherapy plus ipilimumab.

The V and J ends lost 4 bases and 5 bases, in that order; junction bases with no gene match: 9. The CDR3 contains 15 residues. Looked up from germline, CDR1 is SGHDN and CDR2 is FVKESK. Points on this clone: What it recognizes is unknown.

Assay: immunoSEQ multiplex PCR; the TCRdb copy retains only in-frame clones and omits some. This sample has about 76,000 clones, with approximately 84% found just once. The source material was peripheral blood, sampled from a patient treated with radiotherapy plus ipilimumab. The chain employs TRBV14 and TRBJ1-2, with TRBD1 matching over 8 bases. This receptor was identified in a human donor with non-small cell lung cancer who had stable disease on radiotherapy plus ipilimumab. The CDR3 bases are TGTGCCAGCAGCCGAGGACAGGGCTCGTGGTATGGCTACACCTTC. Its protein product is CASSRGQGSWYGYTF.